Described below is a single T cell receptor beta chain sequence and its context. Treg sorting used a CD4+CD25+CD127-/low gate. Trimming at V came to 3 bases and at J to 9 bases, leaving 10 bases not matched to a gene. The CDR3 has 14 residues. Germline V gene data show CDR1 as MGHRA and CDR2 as YSYEKL. A single record per CDR3 protein comes from TCRdb applying MiXCR to the 5' RACE reads. The sample contains tens of thousands of distinct CDR3 sequences, 20% to 25% of which appear only once. The sequencing input was Tregs sorted from blood. The TCR comes from a female donor with breast cancer. This chain uses TRBV4-1 with TRBJ1-2, with TRBD1 identical over 7 bases. The CDR3 DNA reads TGCGCCAGCAGCCAGACAGGGAGGATAAGTAGCTACACCTTC. Translation: CASSQTGRISSYTF.